The sequence of this T cell receptor beta chain was determined in a study of blood T cell repertoires in COVID-19. Measured with immunoSEQ multiplex PCR; TCRdb has only the in-frame clones, and not every one. The sample lists 300,000 to 400,000 clones, approximately 86% occurring once. V lost 6 bases, J lost 1 base, and 3 bases stayed unmatched. The CDR3 loop spans 14 amino acids. The V gene's germline CDR1 is LGHDT and CDR2 YNNKEL (reference sequence). Material: PBMCs or T cells enriched from blood (not recorded which). The gene calls are TRBV3-1 (or the pseudogene TRBV3-2) and TRBJ2-1; TRBD1 agrees at 7 bases. This receptor was obtained from a woman aged 40 to 49 with acute COVID-19. DNA of the CDR3: TGTGCCAGCAGGAGGACAGGTTCCTACAATGAGCAGTTCTTC. Translation: CASRRTGSYNEQFF.